This entry concerns a single TCR beta chain. Its antigen has not been determined. Base qualities are not at hand, and no much larger clone is one base apart. V lost 2 bases and J lost 4 bases; the stretch between them is 8 bases long. CDR1 and CDR2 (SGHAT, FQNNGV) derive from the germline V gene. There are 13 amino acids in the CDR3, from cysteine to phenylalanine inclusive. The read is trimmed to its CDR3 DNA, 39 bases read in frame from base 1. The trial excluded patients who had a history of autoimmune disease or who were on systemic immunosuppression. Peripheral blood for TCR sequencing was collected from all dose cohorts at baseline, on cycle 4 day 1, and on cycle 7 day 1. The samples were drawn from a first-in-human, open-label, multicenter phase I dose-escalation trial of ivuxolimab. Adults with locally advanced or metastatic head and neck squamous cell, hepatocellular, melanoma or renal cell carcinoma were enrolled in the trial. CD4+ and CD8+ T cells were sorted separately from peripheral blood before TCR sequencing.

Genomic DNA was isolated from the sorted cells so that the TCRbeta CDR3 region could be sequenced. The immunoSEQ Assay was used for sequencing of TCRbeta CDR3 regions. The source is immuneACCESS, and TCRdb retained only in-frame sequences with V and J called. Part of the clones is not carried over; for the studies checked, unresolved V genes explain less than half of this, and the remainder is unexplained. The sample records 50,000 to 65,000 clones, 80% to 90% of which are singletons. The ten largest clones represent approximately 3% of the sample. This sample is part of a study of OX40 agonist ivuxolimab in advanced cancers. Background for the entire study: Ivuxolimab, which targeted the costimulatory receptor OX40 (CD134), was an agonistic, fully human IgG2 monoclonal antibody. The paper reports the monotherapy dose-escalation portion (N of about 50 patients) of the phase I ivuxolimab trial. Of the approximately 54 dose-escalation patients, hepatocellular carcinoma was present in about 20, melanoma in about 15, renal cell carcinoma in 9 and head and neck cancer in 9. Intravenous ivuxolimab was administered to patients every 2 weeks at six dose levels: 0.01, 0.1, 0.3, 1.5, 3 and 10 mg/kg. A male proportion of around 81% and a mean age of about 60 years, ranging from 23 to 79, were recorded for the dose-escalation cohort. The purpose of peripheral TCRbeta sequencing was to test whether ivuxolimab changed TCR sequence diversity and led to clonal T-cell expansion. Partial responses occurred in three dose-escalation patients: two with cutaneous melanoma and one with hepatocellular carcinoma. Prior anti-PD-1, anti-PD-L1 or anti-CTLA-4 therapy was permitted, and approximately 40% of dose-escalation patients had received checkpoint inhibitors. The full study reports these points: After ivuxolimab, expanded clones were on average more numerous among CD8+ T cells than among CD4+ T cells. Clonal expansion of both CD4+ and CD8+ blood T cells was observed from baseline to week 6 at doses 0.1 to 3.0 mg/kg. Low levels of normalized T-cell clonal expansion were also seen in some patients who did not respond. In partial responders in the 0.1-3.0 mg/kg groups, normalized peripheral clonal expansion was found to be among the lowest, especially among CD8+ T cells. Which antigens the clonally expanded peripheral T cells were specific for was not determined.

The sequence was obtained from an adult with an advanced solid tumor such as melanoma, head and neck, liver or kidney cancer. The chain is encoded by TRBV11-2 joined to TRBJ1-2, with the D gene call left open. The starting material was CD4+ or CD8+ T cells sorted from blood, obtained in a trial of the OX40 agonist ivuxolimab. The CDR3 protein is CASSLSGVYGYTF. The DNA reads as follows: TGTGCCAGCAGCTTAAGCGGTGTCTATGGCTACACCTTC.